This TCR beta chain stems from a study of T cells in narcolepsy. Libraries were prepared by immunoSEQ multiplex PCR; TCRdb keeps only in-frame clonotypes and omits some of them. Of approximately 25,000 clones listed, 79% are singletons. Comments on this clone: Antigen specificity is unknown.

Study-level results: HCRT-specific and TRIB2-specific autoreactive clonotypes appeared among same-patient CSF and blood CD4+ clonotypes.

The sequencing sample was made of memory (CD45RA-) CD4+ T cells from blood. This sequence originates from a human donor in good health.

The CDR3 DNA is TGCGCCAGCCATAAGGGACAGGAAAATTCACCCCTCCACTTT. Translation gives CASHKGQENSPLHF. The genes are TRBV5-1 and TRBJ1-6; TRBD1 aligns across 8 bases. V lost 7 bases, J lost 7 bases, and 7 bases stayed unmatched. Germline CDR1 is SGHRS and CDR2 is YFSETQ. CDR3 length: 14 amino acids.